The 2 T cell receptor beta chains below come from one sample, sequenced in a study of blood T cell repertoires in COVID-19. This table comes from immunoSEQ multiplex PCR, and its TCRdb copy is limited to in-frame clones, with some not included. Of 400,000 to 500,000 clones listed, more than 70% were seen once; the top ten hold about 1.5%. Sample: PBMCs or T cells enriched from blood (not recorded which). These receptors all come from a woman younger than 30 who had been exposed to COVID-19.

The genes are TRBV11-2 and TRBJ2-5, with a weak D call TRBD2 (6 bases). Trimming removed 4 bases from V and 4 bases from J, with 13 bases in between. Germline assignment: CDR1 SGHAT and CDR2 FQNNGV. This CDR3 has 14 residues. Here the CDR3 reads CASSSIGGRETQYF. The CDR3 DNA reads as TGTGCCAGCAGCTCCATTGGGGGGAGAGAGACCCAGTACTTC.

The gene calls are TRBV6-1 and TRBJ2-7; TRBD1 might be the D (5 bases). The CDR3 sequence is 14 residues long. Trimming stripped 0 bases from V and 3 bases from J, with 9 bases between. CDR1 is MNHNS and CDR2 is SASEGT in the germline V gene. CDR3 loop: CASSEAGQNYEQYF. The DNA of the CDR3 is TGTGCCAGCAGTGAAGCGGGGCAGAACTACGAGCAGTACTTC.